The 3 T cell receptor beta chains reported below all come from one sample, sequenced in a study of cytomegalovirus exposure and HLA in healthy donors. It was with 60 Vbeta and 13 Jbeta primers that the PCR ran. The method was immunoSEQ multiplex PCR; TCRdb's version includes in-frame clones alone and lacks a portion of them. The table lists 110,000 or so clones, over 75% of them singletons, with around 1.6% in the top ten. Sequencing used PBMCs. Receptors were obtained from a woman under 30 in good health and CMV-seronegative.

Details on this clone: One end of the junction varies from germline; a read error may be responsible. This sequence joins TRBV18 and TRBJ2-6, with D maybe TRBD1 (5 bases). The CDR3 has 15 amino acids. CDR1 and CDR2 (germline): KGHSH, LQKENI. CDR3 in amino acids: CASSPARAGANGLTF. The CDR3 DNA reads TGTGCCAGCTCACCTGCCAGGGCTGGGGCCAACGGCCTGACTTTC.

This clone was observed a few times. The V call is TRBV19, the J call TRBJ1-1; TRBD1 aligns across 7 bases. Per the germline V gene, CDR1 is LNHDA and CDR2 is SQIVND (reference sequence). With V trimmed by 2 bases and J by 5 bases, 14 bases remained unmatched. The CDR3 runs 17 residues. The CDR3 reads CASSIQGGPHRRTEAFF. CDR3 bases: TGTGCCAGTAGTATACAGGGGGGTCCCCACCGAAGAACTGAAGCTTTCTTT.

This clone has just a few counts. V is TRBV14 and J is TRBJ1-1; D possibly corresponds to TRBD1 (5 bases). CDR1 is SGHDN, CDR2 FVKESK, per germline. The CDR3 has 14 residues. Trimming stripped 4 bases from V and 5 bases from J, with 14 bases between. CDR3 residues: CASSPSLRGTEAFF. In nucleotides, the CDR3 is TGTGCCAGCAGCCCATCTTTACGGGGGACTGAAGCTTTCTTT.